These 31 T cell receptor beta chains were all obtained from the same sample, sequenced in a study of monozygotic twins with inflammatory bowel disease. Reanalyzing the 5' RACE reads, TCRdb keeps one entry per CDR3 protein, without DNA. The repertoire shows more than 350,000 distinct CDR3 sequences; the top ten hold about 2.3%. The sample comprised blood. The receptor source for this set is a human donor with ulcerative colitis or Crohn's disease, or a healthy co-twin of an affected twin (not recorded which).

The chain joins TRBV5-4 to TRBJ2-3; lacking DNA, the TRBD2 call made by TCRdb goes unchecked. This CDR3 is 17 amino acids long. The germline V gene encodes CDR1 SGHNT and CDR2 YYREEE (reference sequence). The CDR3 here is CASSRPGTSGSPDTQYF.

The genes are TRBV5-1 and TRBJ2-1; TCRdb calls TRBD1, which cannot be checked without DNA. The CDR3 runs to 16 residues. Per the germline V gene, CDR1 is SGHRS and CDR2 is YFSETQ. The CDR3 sequence is CASSLGGTGLYNEQFF.

The chain couples TRBV7-9 to TRBJ1-1. The germline V gene has CDR1 SEHNR and CDR2 FQNEAQ (reference sequence). The CDR3 totals 12 residues. The CDR3 spells CASSLGTSEAFF.

The chain has TRBV20-1 and TRBJ1-6; the TRBD1 assignment by TCRdb is unverifiable without DNA. CDR3 length equals 14 residues. The germline CDR1 and CDR2 sequences are DFQATT and SNEGSKA (reference sequence). CDR3 residues: CSAPGQGSGFPLHF.

The CDR3 loop is CASSQDSGVIGGETQYF. The chain recombines TRBV3-1 with TRBJ2-5; TCRdb gives TRBD1 as the D gene, but with no DNA this cannot be confirmed. The CDR3 has 17 residues. Germline-derived CDR1 and CDR2 are LGHDT and YNNKEL (reference sequence).

The chain combines TRBV5-1 with TRBJ2-1; TCRdb's D call of TRBD2 is untestable without DNA. Germline CDR1 is SGHRS and CDR2 is YFSETQ. This CDR3 has 17 residues. CDR3 residues: CASSLTSGRAGYNEQFF. Complete variable domain (other parts from reference TRBV5-1 and TRBJ2-1): KAGVTQTPRYLIKTRGQQVTLSCSPISGHRSVSWYQQTPGQGLQFLFEYFSETQRNKGNFPGRFSGRQFSNSRSEMNVSTLELGDSALYLCASSLTSGRAGYNEQFFGPGTRLTVL.

The chain couples TRBV20-1 to TRBJ2-1; TCRdb indicates TRBD2, and absent DNA this call remains unverified. This CDR3 spans 14 amino acids. Germline CDR1 DFQATT, CDR2 SNEGSKA (reference sequence). Here the CDR3 reads CSAPTSGRVGEQFF.

The chain recombines TRBV18 with TRBJ2-1; the TCRdb D gene call, TRBD1, has no DNA to confirm it. CDR3 length: 14 amino acids. CDR1 is KGHSH, CDR2 LQKENI, per germline. The CDR3 protein is CASSPDRTHNEQFF.

CDR3 residues: CATLGGSGDTQYF. The chain uses TRBV15 and TRBJ2-3; TCRdb picks TRBD2, but there is no DNA to check that call. This CDR3 is 13 amino acids long. Germline-derived CDR1 and CDR2 are LNHNV and YYDKDF (reference sequence).

V gene TRBV5-6 combines with J gene TRBJ2-1. This CDR3 has 14 residues. Per germline, CDR1 SGHDT and CDR2 YYEEEE. The chain's CDR3 is CASSFRTGYNEQFF.

This rearrangement joins TRBV28 to TRBJ2-7; the TCRdb call, TRBD1, lacks DNA for checking. The germline V gene has CDR1 MDHEN and CDR2 SYDVKM. This CDR3 is built from 15 residues. The CDR3 region is CASSTSPGTGNEQYF.

This CDR3 is CASSLVEVAGGLYNEQFF. V and J are TRBV11-2 and TRBJ2-1; the D gene TCRdb calls, TRBD2, cannot be checked with no DNA. The CDR3 covers 18 residues. The germline gives CDR1 SGHAT, CDR2 FQNNGV. The complete variable domain, with remaining parts taken from reference TRBV11-2 and TRBJ2-1, reads EAGVAQSPRYKIIEKRQSVAFWCNPISGHATLYWYQQILGQGPKLLIQFQNNGVVDDSQLPKDRFSAERLKGVDSTLKIQPAKLEDSAVYLCASSLVEVAGGLYNEQFFGPGTRLTVL.

V and J are TRBV29-1 and TRBJ2-1; the TRBD1 assignment by TCRdb is unverifiable without DNA. The length of the CDR3 is 14 residues. Germline V gene sequence: CDR1 SQVTM, CDR2 ANQGSEA. CDR3 protein: CSVMFGQGYNEQFF.

V and J are TRBV20-1 and TRBJ2-1; TCRdb lists TRBD2, though no DNA is available to test this call. CDR1 and CDR2 (germline): DFQATT, SNEGSKA (reference sequence). The CDR3 is 16 amino acids. CDR3 sequence: CSATGTSGGSYNEQFF.

The chain combines TRBV3-1 with TRBJ2-5; TCRdb's assignment of TRBD2 cannot be checked, as there is no DNA. The CDR3 runs 16 residues. Germline V CDR1 and CDR2: LGHDT, YNNKEL (reference sequence). CDR3 sequence: CASSQSGLAGEETQYF.

This chain connects TRBV11-2 to TRBJ2-2; absent DNA, TCRdb's TRBD2 call cannot be checked. CDR3 size: 19 residues. Germline CDR1 reads SGHAT; CDR2 reads FQNNGV. CDR3 protein: CASSLRLAGAPANTGELFF.

The rearrangement uses TRBV7-2 and TRBJ2-7; the TCRdb call, TRBD1, lacks DNA for checking. The germline V gene has CDR1 SGHTA and CDR2 FQGNSA. The CDR3 totals 14 residues. CDR3 sequence: CASSFQGASDEQYF.

CDR3 protein: CASSIQDEQYF. The chain uses TRBV5-1 and TRBJ2-7. The CDR3 is made up of 11 amino acids. Germline CDR1 is SGHRS and CDR2 is YFSETQ. The variable domain in full, with the rest retrieved from reference TRBV5-1 and TRBJ2-7, is KAGVTQTPRYLIKTRGQQVTLSCSPISGHRSVSWYQQTPGQGLQFLFEYFSETQRNKGNFPGRFSGRQFSNSRSEMNVSTLELGDSALYLCASSIQDEQYFGPGTRLTVT.

The chain employs TRBV19 and TRBJ1-2. This CDR3 has 15 amino acids. From germline, CDR1 is LNHDA and CDR2 SQIVND (reference sequence). The CDR3 spells CASTHPTAGSYGYTF.

V usage is TRBV19 and J usage is TRBJ2-3; TCRdb returns TRBD2, unconfirmable since there is no DNA. Germline CDR1 LNHDA, CDR2 SQIVND (reference sequence). There are 15 residues in the CDR3. The CDR3 loop is CASTSGTSGRARQYF.

This chain connects TRBV29-1 to TRBJ1-6. In germline, CDR1 is SQVTM, CDR2 ANQGSEA. This CDR3 contains 12 residues. The CDR3 sequence: CSVGDSNSPLHF.

The rearrangement uses TRBV7-3 and TRBJ2-7; TCRdb indicates TRBD2, and absent DNA this call remains unverified. Germline assignment: CDR1 SGHTA and CDR2 FQGTGA. This CDR3 comprises 16 residues. The CDR3 loop is CASSLGRVLRIREQYF.

The chain carries TRBV14 and TRBJ2-2; there is no DNA to check the TCRdb D call of TRBD2. This CDR3 comprises 18 residues. Germline V gene lookup returns CDR1 SGHDN and CDR2 FVKESK. The CDR3 loop reads CASSQEGGSGRGTGELFF. Full variable domain (missing parts from reference TRBV14 and TRBJ2-2): EAGVTQFPSHSVIEKGQTVTLRCDPISGHDNLYWYRRVMGKEIKFLLHFVKESKQDESGMPNNRFLAERTGGTYSTLKVQPAELEDSGVYFCASSQEGGSGRGTGELFFGEGSRLTVL.

The chain is built from TRBV27 and TRBJ2-5. Germline CDR1 reads MNHEY; CDR2 reads SMNVEV (reference sequence). The CDR3 is 14 amino acids. The CDR3 region is CASSPRRQQETQYF.

The chain combines TRBV6-2 or TRBV6-3 with TRBJ1-2; checking the TCRdb D call of TRBD1 is not possible without DNA. Germline CDR1 and CDR2: MNHEY and SVGEGT. The CDR3 consists of 14 residues. The CDR3 loop reads CASSTPGQGYGYTF.

This chain connects TRBV28 to TRBJ1-1; with no DNA, the TCRdb D assignment of TRBD1 cannot be verified. The germline CDR1 and CDR2 sequences are MDHEN and SYDVKM. The CDR3 contains 14 residues. CDR3 residues: CASSLSTGNTEAFF.

V is TRBV28 and J is TRBJ2-7; with no DNA, the TCRdb D assignment of TRBD2 cannot be verified. The CDR3 extends over 13 amino acids. The V gene's germline CDR1 is MDHEN and CDR2 SYDVKM. The chain's CDR3 is CASGLPNPYEQYF.

This chain joins TRBV5-1 and TRBJ1-2. CDR1 and CDR2 from the germline V gene are SGHRS and YFSETQ. The CDR3 extends over 14 amino acids. The CDR3 reads CASSLVSREGGYTF.

The V call is TRBV18, the J call TRBJ1-2. The germline gives CDR1 KGHSH, CDR2 LQKENI. The CDR3 loop spans 15 amino acids. The chain's CDR3 is CASSPPEGSDYGYTF.

The chain has TRBV30 and TRBJ2-7. The CDR3 spans 12 residues. Germline V lookup: CDR1 GTSNPN, CDR2 SVGIG (reference sequence). The CDR3 protein is CAWSVFVGQQYF.

V usage is TRBV6-1 and J usage is TRBJ2-1. Germline V gives CDR1 MNHNS, CDR2 SASEGT. The CDR3 loop spans 12 amino acids. The CDR3 sequence: CASSEAPNEQFF.